The T cell receptor (beta chain) described here comes from a study of cytomegalovirus exposure and HLA in healthy donors. Study in general: Approximately 190 million T cells yielded approximately 100 million unique TCR beta sequences, as an earlier analysis found. Study-level points and caveats: Fewer N-insertions (relative to the roughly 700-donor mean) were reportedly seen in an Asian-associated ancestry cluster in a later analysis.

PCR used 60 Vbeta primers and 13 Jbeta primers. Sequencing used immunoSEQ multiplex PCR; TCRdb keeps in-frame clones, though not all of them. Counted here are around 150,000 clones, around 79% occurring once; the ten biggest clones make up 3.5%. In germline, CDR1 is ENHRY, CDR2 SYGVKD. V shed 0 bases and J shed 7 bases, with 25 bases lying between them. The CDR3 loop spans 19 amino acids. With regard to this clone: Its antigen is unidentified.

The sample taken for sequencing was PBMCs. The rearrangement uses TRBV10-3 and TRBJ2-1; D is uncertain. The clonotype originates from a human donor in good health. The CDR3 region is CAISESIGLRPTYGNEQFF. CDR3 in DNA: TGTGCCATCAGTGAGTCGATTGGGTTGAGACCCACCTACGGGAATGAGCAGTTCTTC.